This T cell receptor beta chain emerged from a study of shared clonotypes between healthy human individuals. As defined, naive CD8 cells were CD45RO-negative and positively selected for CCR7, with terminally differentiated effector memory CD45RA+ cells excluded. Profiled with immunoSEQ multiplex PCR; TCRdb holds only in-frame clones, not every one. The sample lists some 2,000,000 clones; over 85% were seen once. Germline V gene data show CDR1 as MNHNY and CDR2 as SVGAGI (reference sequence). The CDR3 extends over 15 amino acids. V was pared by 7 bases and J by 0 bases, with 12 bases between. The rearrangement joins TRBV6-6 to TRBJ1-4; D call uncertain. Sequencing was done on a sample of naive CD8+ T cells sorted from blood. This clonotype was obtained from a man aged 18 to 30 in good health. CDR3 protein: CASNELGATNEKLFF. The CDR3 nucleotides are TGTGCCAGCAACGAGCTTGGTGCAACTAATGAAAAACTGTTTTTT.